This TCR beta chain was sequenced in a study of Ad26.COV2.S vaccination and SARS-CoV-2 variants. Findings and caveats of the study: The placebo group had lower spike-specific TCR breadth than the vaccine recipients did.

Treatment meaning: roughly 18 received Ad26.COV2.S at low or high dose, single or two shots; about 5 received placebo; per-sample allocation not given. The study sampled participants on day 63 after the first vaccine or placebo injection. Comments on this clone: The antigen is unknown.

The ends lost 3 bases at V and 9 bases at J; junction bases unmatched: 8. Germline CDR1 is SNHLY and CDR2 is FYNNEI. This CDR3 is built from 15 residues. Assay: immunoSEQ multiplex PCR; the TCRdb copy retains only in-frame clones and omits some. The table records some 330,000 clones, roughly 90% of them present only once. This TCR was recovered from a person between 18 and 65 years old who received the Ad26.COV2.S COVID-19 vaccine or a placebo. The sequenced sample was peripheral blood, obtained in a trial of Ad26.COV2.S vaccine versus placebo. This sequence joins TRBV2 and TRBJ2-1; TRBD2 aligns across 10 bases. The CDR3 is CASSDVASGSGEQFF. The CDR3, as DNA: TGTGCCAGCAGTGACGTTGCTAGCGGGAGTGGTGAGCAGTTCTTC.